This T cell receptor (beta chain) was observed in a study of blood T cells in healthy people across ages. About the study: About one barcoded beta molecule was captured per two T cells (by template switching). Study-wide points: Across samples, TCR beta diversity tracked strongly with naive T cell percentage. Unsorted PBMC material precluded a definitive naive versus antigen-experienced comparison.

Through a sample-barcoded 5' primer and a J-beta primer mix, a second PCR was run for roughly 6 to 11 cycles. TCRdb analysed the 5' RACE reads with MiXCR anew, one entry per CDR3 protein. The table includes about 1.8 million distinct CDR3 sequences, around half detected once. The CDR3 runs 15 residues. Trimming removed 2 bases from V and 8 bases from J; junction bases left unmatched: 8. Germline assignment: CDR1 SGHTA and CDR2 FQGTGA. This clonotype was found many times. Its target is not known. The sequence was obtained from a woman aged 40 to 55 in good health. The sequencing input was blood. The chain couples TRBV7-3 to TRBJ2-1; 8 bases map to TRBD2. CDR3 region: CASSLDSGTGDEQFF. CDR3 nucleotides: TGTGCCAGCAGCTTAGATAGCGGGACTGGGGATGAGCAGTTCTTC.